The next 21 T cell receptor beta chains were all read from a single sample in a study of OX40 agonist ivuxolimab in advanced cancers. Generated by immunoSEQ multiplex PCR, the TCRdb table keeps only in-frame clones and is missing some. Among around 15,000 clones listed, about 81% were seen once. Sequences were derived from CD4+ or CD8+ T cells sorted from blood, sampled in a trial of the OX40 agonist ivuxolimab. These receptors all stem from an adult with an advanced solid tumor such as melanoma, head and neck, liver or kidney cancer.

The chain joins TRBV11-2 to TRBJ1-1; the D is unclear. Trimming pared 5 bases from V and 1 base from J, leaving 11 bases between. The CDR3 is made up of 14 amino acids. Germline assignment: CDR1 SGHAT and CDR2 FQNNGV. The CDR3 loop reads CASSPLQRNTEAFF. In DNA form, the CDR3 reads TGTGCCAGCAGCCCGCTCCAGCGGAACACTGAAGCTTTCTTT.

The chain links TRBV6-5 to TRBJ1-6; tentative D call: TRBD1 (5 bases). V lost 6 bases to trimming and J lost 4 bases, with 10 bases between them. Germline V gene sequence: CDR1 MNHEY, CDR2 SVGAGI. The CDR3 totals 14 residues. CDR3 bases: TGTGCCAGCAGGGGGGACGGTTATAATTCACCCCTCCACTTT. Residues: CASRGDGYNSPLHF.

The J gene is TRBJ2-3, the V gene TRBV30; TRBD1 aligns across 10 bases. The CDR3 is 15 residues long. The germline V gene has CDR1 GTSNPN and CDR2 SVGIG (reference sequence). The V and J ends lost 4 bases and 5 bases, in that order; junction bases with no gene match: 9. CDR3: CAWTTGQGVGDTQYF. For the CDR3, the DNA is TGTGCCTGGACCACCGGACAGGGGGTTGGAGATACGCAGTATTTT.

The rearrangement links TRBV5-1 to TRBJ2-7; 9 bases line up with TRBD1. This CDR3 region has 14 residues. The V segment lost 0 bases and the J segment 4 bases; nucleotides outside the gene matches: 2. The germline gives CDR1 SGHRS, CDR2 YFSETQ. This CDR3 is CASSLGTGVYEQYF. CDR3 DNA: TGCGCCAGCAGCTTGGGGACAGGGGTGTACGAGCAGTACTTC.

The chain uses TRBV6-5 and TRBJ2-5; D call uncertain. Trimming pared 1 base from V and 7 bases from J, leaving 10 bases between. Germline V gene lookup returns CDR1 MNHEY and CDR2 SVGAGI. The CDR3 covers 13 residues. The DNA of the CDR3 is TGTGCCAGCAGTTACTACTCCCATGGGACCCAGTACTTC. Translated, it gives CASSYYSHGTQYF.

The chain recombines TRBV4-1 with TRBJ1-5; D unresolved. The CDR3 has 15 residues. V lost 0 bases and J lost 0, with 6 bases in between. The germline V gene encodes CDR1 MGHRA and CDR2 YSYEKL. The CDR3 loop reads CASSQDALSNQPQHF. DNA for the CDR3: TGCGCCAGCAGCCAAGATGCCCTTAGCAATCAGCCCCAGCATTTT.

The rearrangement links TRBV19 to TRBJ1-1, with D hard to call. V dropped 5 bases and J dropped 1 base, with 11 bases sitting between them. This CDR3 comprises 14 residues. Per germline, CDR1 LNHDA and CDR2 SQIVND (reference sequence). The CDR3 loop reads CASSPSPGNTEAFF. As DNA, the CDR3 is TGTGCCAGTAGTCCAAGCCCGGGGAACACTGAAGCTTTCTTT.

The chain has TRBV6-1 and TRBJ2-7; 12 bases line up with TRBD2. Looked up from germline, CDR1 is MNHNS and CDR2 is SASEGT. CDR3 length: 13 residues. The trim removed 8 bases at V and 2 bases at J, leaving 1 base unmatched. CDR3 nucleotides: TGTGCCAGCCGACTAGCGGGAGCCTACGAGCAGTACTTC. Its protein product is CASRLAGAYEQYF.

This chain uses TRBV4-2 with TRBJ2-5, with 8 nucleotides matching TRBD2. J lost 4 bases, V lost 1 base, and 2 bases had no gene match. CDR1 and CDR2 (germline): LGHNA, YNFKEQ. CDR3 size: 14 residues. The CDR3 nucleotides are TGTGCCAGCAGCCAAGGGACTAGCATAGAGACCCAGTACTTC. It is translated as CASSQGTSIETQYF.

The chain carries TRBV6-4 and TRBJ2-3; TRBD2 aligns across 8 bases. The CDR3 is 15 residues long. J lost 2 bases, V lost 0 bases, and 1 base had no gene match. Germline CDR1 MRHNA, CDR2 SNTAGT. Written as DNA, the CDR3 is TGTGCCAGCAGTGACTCGCGGGGGGCCACAGATACGCAGTATTTT. Amino acid sequence: CASSDSRGATDTQYF.

The V call is TRBV5-1, the J call TRBJ2-2; D is possibly TRBD2 (6 bases). Trimming pared 2 bases from V and 1 base from J, leaving 12 bases between. The CDR3 has 16 amino acids. The germline CDR1 and CDR2 sequences are SGHRS and YFSETQ. CDR3 amino acids: CASSFLPSENTGELFF. The CDR3 DNA reads TGCGCCAGCAGCTTTCTTCCTAGCGAGAACACCGGGGAGCTGTTTTTT.

The chain recombines TRBV13 with TRBJ2-3; TRBD2 matches 10 bases. Germline V gene data show CDR1 as PRHDT and CDR2 as FYEKMQ (reference sequence). Trimming at V came to 2 bases and at J to 0 bases, leaving 2 bases not matched to a gene. The CDR3 loop spans 16 amino acids. DNA of the CDR3: TGTGCCAGCAGCTTATTAGCGGGGGGTAGCACAGATACGCAGTATTTT. Amino acids: CASSLLAGGSTDTQYF.

The chain is built from TRBV9 and TRBJ2-7; 12 bases map to TRBD2. The junction had 4 bases not matched to a gene; V was cut back by 3 bases and J by 0 bases. Germline CDR1 reads SGDLS; CDR2 reads YYNGEE. The CDR3 is 16 residues long. The CDR3 nucleotides read TGTGCCAGCAGCGCCGGACTAGCGGGATGCTCCTACGAGCAGTACTTC. Protein sequence: CASSAGLAGCSYEQYF.

This clone is large in the sample. The chain is built from TRBV6-1 and TRBJ2-7; 14 nucleotides agree with TRBD2. CDR1 is MNHNS, CDR2 SASEGT, per germline. Trimming took 6 bases from V and 6 from J; bases not matched to a gene: 4. This CDR3 contains 14 residues. The CDR3 sequence is CASRVGLAGGEQYF. For the CDR3, the DNA is TGTGCCAGCAGGGTCGGACTAGCGGGGGGCGAGCAGTACTTC.

The chain recombines TRBV11-2 with TRBJ2-2; no firm D call. Trimming shortened V by 5 bases and J by 6 bases, and 10 bases separated the two germline ends. The V gene's germline CDR1 is SGHAT and CDR2 FQNNGV. The CDR3 consists of 13 residues. This CDR3 reads CASSHGSSGELFF. DNA of the CDR3: TGTGCCAGCAGCCATGGTAGCTCCGGGGAGCTGTTTTTT.

The genes are TRBV9 and TRBJ1-2, with a tentative D call TRBD1 (6 bases). Germline V gene sequence: CDR1 SGDLS, CDR2 YYNGEE. V shed 0 bases and J shed 7 bases, with 22 bases lying between them. This CDR3 region has 17 residues. The CDR3 region is CASSVAAGAREGLGYTF. In DNA, the CDR3 is TGTGCCAGCAGCGTAGCGGCAGGGGCGCGGGAAGGGCTTGGCTACACCTTC.

The genes are TRBV9 and TRBJ1-1, with TRBD1 matching 7 bases. Germline V lookup: CDR1 SGDLS, CDR2 YYNGEE. CDR3 length: 14 amino acids. After removal of 4 bases from V and 4 bases from J, the junction contained 7 bases not matched to a gene. In DNA form, the CDR3 reads TGTGCCAGCAGCCCCTCGACAGGGACCACTGAAGCTTTCTTT. Protein sequence: CASSPSTGTTEAFF.

The genes are TRBV11-2 and TRBJ1-1, with a possible D match to TRBD1 (5 bases). The germline V and J ends were trimmed by 0 bases and 4 bases, with 12 bases remaining between them. There are 15 residues in the CDR3. Germline V gives CDR1 SGHAT, CDR2 FQNNGV. The CDR3 region is CASSLDKGRGTEAFF. The CDR3 DNA sequence: TGTGCCAGCAGCTTAGATAAGGGGAGGGGCACTGAAGCTTTCTTT.

This chain joins TRBV6-4 and TRBJ1-2; TRBD1 matches 8 bases. Germline V gene data show CDR1 as MRHNA and CDR2 as SNTAGT. The V gene end was trimmed by 5 bases and the J gene end by 4 bases; junction bases not matched to a gene: 9. The CDR3 runs 15 residues. CDR3 in DNA: TGTGCCAGCAGTACTCGGACAGGGCGGGCCTATGGCTACACCTTC. This sequence encodes CASSTRTGRAYGYTF.

CDR3 sequence: CASSLYSRGKLFF. CDR3 coding DNA: TGTGCCAGCAGTTTATACTCCCGGGGAAAACTGTTTTTT. The chain has TRBV28 and TRBJ1-4; D gene uncertain. Germline loops: CDR1 MDHEN, CDR2 SYDVKM. The CDR3 consists of 13 residues. The ends were cut back, 1 base at V and 10 bases at J, with 10 bases in the middle.

By share, this clone counts as medium-sized. This chain connects TRBV15 to TRBJ1-5; D may be TRBD1 (6 bases). V dropped 6 bases and J dropped 3 bases, with 12 bases sitting between them. This CDR3 is 14 amino acids long. The germline CDR1 and CDR2 sequences are LNHNV and YYDKDF (reference sequence). The CDR3 nucleotides read TGTGCCACCAGGGCCGGACAGATCAATCAGCCCCAGCATTTT. It is translated as CATRAGQINQPQHF.